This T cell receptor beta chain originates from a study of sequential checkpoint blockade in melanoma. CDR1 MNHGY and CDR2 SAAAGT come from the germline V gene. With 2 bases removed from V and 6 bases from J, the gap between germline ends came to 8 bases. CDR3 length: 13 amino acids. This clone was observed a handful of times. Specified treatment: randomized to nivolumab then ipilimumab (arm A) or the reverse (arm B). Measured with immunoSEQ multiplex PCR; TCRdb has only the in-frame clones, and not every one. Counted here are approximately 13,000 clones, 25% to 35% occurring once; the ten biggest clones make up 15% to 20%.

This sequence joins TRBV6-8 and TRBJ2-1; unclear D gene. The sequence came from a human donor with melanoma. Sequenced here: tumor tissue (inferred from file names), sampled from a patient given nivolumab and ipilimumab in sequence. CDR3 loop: CASSYGFLNEQFF. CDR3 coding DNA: TGTGCCAGCAGTTACGGTTTTCTCAATGAGCAGTTCTTC.